Here is one T cell receptor (beta chain) with its context. Its cognate antigen is unknown. V was cut by 3 bases and J by 4 bases, with 18 bases left in between. The CDR3 is 16 residues long. Per germline, CDR1 SEHNR and CDR2 FQNEAQ (reference sequence). This sample is drawn from a study of blood T cells in healthy people across ages. General observations from the study: Diversity of TCR beta per million T cells declined in a roughly linear way with age. Strong correlation was found linking TCR beta diversity to naive T cell percentage.

There were healthy Caucasian individuals from Russia, aged roughly 6 to 100, serving as donors. The second PCR ran roughly 6 to 11 cycles with a sample-barcoded 5' primer and J-beta primers. TCRdb itself ran the 5' RACE reads through MiXCR, one entry per CDR3 protein. The table lists more than 700,000 distinct CDR3 sequences, about half of them singletons, with 15% to 20% in the top ten. This clonotype was sampled from a man at least 80 years old in good health. This chain links TRBV7-9 with TRBJ2-5, with D possibly matching TRBD1 (5 bases). Sequenced input: blood. CDR3 nucleotide sequence: TGTGCCAGCAGCTTCGGTGTCGGCTCTAGGGGAGAGACCCAGTACTTC. Amino acids: CASSFGVGSRGETQYF.